The sequence of this TCR beta chain was determined in a study of T cell responses to AZD1222 COVID-19 vaccine. V gave up 5 bases and J gave up 4 bases; unmatched junction bases: 4. Germline CDR1 reads SEHNR; CDR2 reads FQNEAQ (reference sequence). The CDR3 is 14 residues long. Clones were sequenced by immunoSEQ multiplex PCR, and TCRdb holds only the in-frame ones, with some missing. Of 120,000 to 150,000 clones listed, approximately 90% are singletons. Findings and caveats of the study: There were mostly white British donors and more females than males, and clonal diversity was possibly underestimated.

As concerns this clone: The antigen is undetermined.

Pooling of second doses given at about 4 or about 12 weeks was done. The sequencing used peripheral blood, collected 28 days after the second AZD1222 dose. This sequence was found in an adult who received the AZD1222 COVID-19 vaccine. The chain has TRBV7-9 and TRBJ1-2; 10 bases agree with TRBD1. CDR3 loop: CASSVDRGVYGYTF. CDR3 bases: TGTGCCAGCAGCGTGGACAGGGGGGTCTATGGCTACACCTTC. Based on the CDR3 plus reference TRBV7-9 and TRBJ1-2, the full variable domain is DTGVSQNPRHKITKRGQNVTFRCDPISEHNRLYWYRQTLGQGPEFLTYFQNEAQLEKSRLLSDRFSAERPKGSFSTLEIQRTEQGDSAMYLCASSVDRGVYGYTFGSGTRLTVV.